The 24 T cell receptor beta chains reported below all come from one sample, sequenced in a study of T cells in women clearing cervical HPV infection. Generated by immunoSEQ multiplex PCR, the TCRdb table keeps only in-frame clones and is missing some. The listing records under 45,000 clones. The sequenced sample consisted of blood buffy coat. These receptors all stem from a woman between 18 and 75 years old with a cervical HPV16 infection that either progressed to CIN3+ or cleared (not recorded which).

With regard to this clone: The read halts 3 residues ahead of the CDR3 end, with the missing end drawn from the germline J gene. The genes are TRBV30 and TRBJ2-3; 7 bases are a match to TRBD1. There are 12 residues in the CDR3. In germline, CDR1 is GTSNPN, CDR2 SVGIG (reference sequence). Incomplete CDR3 DNA: TGTGCCTGGAGTCAGGGGGAAGAGACG. This gives the protein CAWSQGEET. The whole CDR3 region reads CAWSQGEETQYF. Based on the CDR3 plus reference TRBV30 and TRBJ2-3, the full variable domain is SQTIHQWPATLVQPVGSPLSLECTVEGTSNPNLYWYRQAAGRGLQLLFYSVGIGQISSEVPQNLSASRPQDRQFILSSKKLLLSDSGFYLCAWSQGEETQYFGPGTRLTVL.

About this clone: The CDR3 is cut off 3 residues early in the read; its end comes from the germline J gene. The chain employs TRBV30 and TRBJ1-4; D uncertain. The V and J ends lost 0 bases and 4 bases respectively, with 6 bases between them. The CDR3 spans 13 residues. Germline CDR1 reads GTSNPN; CDR2 reads SVGIG (reference sequence). The CDR3 region is CAWSVDNNEKLFF. The part of the CDR3 DNA that was read is TGTGCCTGGAGTGTCGACAATAATGAAAAA.

Regarding this clone: The read terminates 3 residues before the CDR3 end, so the remaining end is supplied by the germline J gene. This chain joins TRBV29-1 and TRBJ1-1, with D possibly TRBD1 on 6 matching bases. V lost 2 bases to trimming and J lost 4 bases, with 14 bases between them. The CDR3 has 14 amino acids. Germline CDR1 and CDR2: SQVTM and ANQGSEA. The part of the CDR3 DNA that was read is TGCAGCGTTGAAAGGGGGGGAGGGAGCACTGAA. It encodes CSVERGGGSTE. The whole CDR3 sequence is CSVERGGGSTEAFF.

With regard to this clone: Other nucleotide sequences from this sample produce the same CDR3. The DNA read from the CDR3 is TGTGCCAGCAGCTTAGCGCGAGAGACC. Translating it yields CASSLARET. The CDR3 in its entirety is CASSLARETQYF. The chain joins TRBV7-2 to TRBJ2-5; D unclear. The missing CDR3 end, 3 residues past where the read stops, is filled in from the germline J gene. V lost 0 bases to trimming and J lost 4 bases, with 3 bases between them. There are 12 residues in the CDR3. Per the germline V gene, CDR1 is SGHTA and CDR2 is FQGNSA.

About this clone: The read terminates 3 residues ahead of where the CDR3 ends, so the germline J gene completes it. The V call is TRBV30, the J call TRBJ2-5; TRBD2 aligns across 13 bases. The CDR3 totals 16 residues. With 1 base clipped from V and 1 base from J, the junction kept 3 bases outside the gene matches. CDR1 and CDR2 (germline): GTSNPN, SVGIG (reference sequence). The CDR3 bases that were read are TGTGCCTGGAGTGCGGGGACTAGCGGGATCCAAGAGACC. It is translated as CAWSAGTSGIQET. The entire CDR3 reads CAWSAGTSGIQETQYF.

As regards this clone: Sequencing ends 3 residues short of the CDR3 end; the germline J gene provides the rest. The gene calls are TRBV18 and TRBJ1-4; 11 bases are a match to TRBD1. In germline, CDR1 is KGHSH, CDR2 LQKENI. The CDR3 length is 16 residues. V trimming: 3 bases; J trimming: 7 bases; junction bases outside the gene matches: 7. The chain's CDR3 is CASSPDRGRTGEKLFF. The DNA read from the CDR3 is TGTGCCAGCTCACCGGACAGGGGGCGAACCGGTGAAAAA.

Points on this clone: The observed sequence ends 3 residues before the CDR3 terminus, with the missing tail filled in from the germline J gene. The rearrangement uses TRBV30 and TRBJ1-3; a weak D match, TRBD1 (6 bases). The CDR3 totals 14 residues. V was clipped by 7 bases and J by 5 bases, with 18 bases between them. Germline V gives CDR1 GTSNPN, CDR2 SVGIG (reference sequence). The CDR3 bases that were read are TGTGCCTTAAGGGGTTCAGGGGCTCGAAACACC. Its translation: CALRGSGARNT. The entire CDR3 protein reads CALRGSGARNTIYF. Combining the CDR3 with reference TRBV30 and TRBJ1-3 gives the whole variable domain SQTIHQWPATLVQPVGSPLSLECTVEGTSNPNLYWYRQAAGRGLQLLFYSVGIGQISSEVPQNLSASRPQDRQFILSSKKLLLSDSGFYLCALRGSGARNTIYFGEGSWLTVV.

In regard to this clone: The read finishes 3 residues shy of the CDR3 end, and the germline J gene is used to complete it. The chain has TRBV20-1 and TRBJ2-1, with D tentatively TRBD1 (5 bases). V gave up 5 bases and J gave up 8 bases, with 13 bases separating them. CDR1 and CDR2 (germline): DFQATT, SNEGSKA (reference sequence). The CDR3 consists of 12 residues. This CDR3 is CSASQGAYEQFF. CDR3 DNA, as far as it was read: TGCAGTGCTTCCCAAGGGGCGTATGAG.

Details on this clone: Read data end 3 residues before the CDR3 end; the end is taken from the germline J gene. The gene calls are TRBV30 and TRBJ2-7, with D possibly being TRBD2 (5 bases). The CDR3 sequence is 14 residues long. The V gene lost 5 bases and the J gene lost 2 bases, with 16 bases spanning the gap. CDR1 and CDR2 (germline): GTSNPN, SVGIG (reference sequence). The sequenced part of the CDR3 DNA is TGTGCCTGGGAGTCTGAAGAGGGCGCCTACGAG. Its protein product is CAWESEEGAYE. The full CDR3 protein reads CAWESEEGAYEQYF.

As for this clone: The read ends 3 residues shy of where the CDR3 ends; the end is completed using the germline J gene. V usage is TRBV5-1 and J usage is TRBJ2-7; 11 bases match TRBD1. CDR1 and CDR2 from the germline V gene are SGHRS and YFSETQ. The junction had 9 bases not matched to a gene; V was cut back by 4 bases and J by 3 bases. CDR3 length equals 16 residues. CDR3: CASSPGQGVPLYEQYF. Partial CDR3 DNA: TGCGCCAGCAGCCCGGGACAGGGGGTGCCACTCTACGAG.

CDR3 protein: CASSLGTGSQETQYF. Partial CDR3 DNA: TGTGCCAGCAGCTTAGGGACAGGAAGCCAAGAGACC. The genes are TRBV11-2 and TRBJ2-5; 7 bases are a match to TRBD1. The read terminates 3 residues ahead of where the CDR3 ends, so the germline J gene completes it. V lost 1 base and J lost 1; bases outside the gene matches: 3. The CDR3 loop spans 15 amino acids. CDR1 is SGHAT, CDR2 FQNNGV, per germline.

To note about this clone: The missing CDR3 end, 3 residues past where the read stops, is filled in from the germline J gene. V usage is TRBV7-8 and J usage is TRBJ1-2, with D unclear. Trimming left V 5 bases short and J 3 bases short, with 10 bases between. Germline loops: CDR1 SGHVS, CDR2 FQNEAQ. The CDR3 totals 13 residues. CDR3 protein: CASSPNPDYGYTF. Partial CDR3 DNA: TGTGCCAGCAGCCCAAACCCGGACTATGGC.

Remarks on this clone: The sequence runs out 3 residues before the end of the CDR3; the remainder is reconstructed from the germline J gene. The chain employs TRBV2 and TRBJ2-1, with a possible D match to TRBD1 (5 bases). The germline V gene encodes CDR1 SNHLY and CDR2 FYNNEI. V was clipped by 7 bases and J by 6 bases, with 16 bases between them. This CDR3 has 14 amino acids. Partial CDR3 DNA: TGTGCCAGCAAAAATCAGGGTTTCGGCAATGAG. Translating gives CASKNQGFGNE. The whole CDR3 sequence is CASKNQGFGNEQFF.

A remark on this clone: Coverage ceases 3 residues before the CDR3 finishes, and the germline J gene fills in the end. The J gene is TRBJ1-1, the V gene TRBV6-2 or TRBV6-3; a weak D match, TRBD1 (5 bases). CDR1 is MNHEY and CDR2 is SVGEGT in the germline V gene. This CDR3 spans 15 amino acids. This chain's CDR3 is CASSLGQAGVLAAFF. The sequenced CDR3 bases are TGTGCCAGCAGTTTGGGGCAAGCGGGAGTATTGGCG.

Worth noting for this clone: The DNA ends 3 residues before the CDR3 does, and the rest of the CDR3 is filled in from the germline J gene. This chain connects TRBV6-1 to TRBJ1-2; 10 bases match TRBD1. Germline V gene data show CDR1 as MNHNS and CDR2 as SASEGT. Trimming at V came to 4 bases and at J to 7 bases, leaving 6 bases not matched to a gene. The CDR3 is made up of 14 amino acids. The part of the CDR3 DNA that was read is TGTGCCAGCAGTGCCCTGACAGGGGGCGGTGGC. It yields the protein CASSALTGGGG. The whole CDR3 reads CASSALTGGGGYTF.

About this clone: The read ends 3 residues before the CDR3 terminus; that terminus is restored from the germline J gene. The chain has TRBV7-2 and TRBJ1-5, with D possibly TRBD1 on 5 matching bases. CDR3 length: 14 residues. The germline gives CDR1 SGHTA, CDR2 FQGNSA. The V end lost 3 bases, the J end lost 6 bases, and 12 bases lay between the germline ends. CDR3 sequence reads: CASSFGQGSQPQHF. CDR3 DNA (partial): TGTGCCAGCAGCTTTGGGCAGGGCAGTCAGCCC.

Worth noting for this clone: The read finishes 3 residues shy of the CDR3 end, and the germline J gene is used to complete it. The chain joins TRBV5-4 to TRBJ2-2, with 10 bases that match TRBD1. The CDR3 runs 15 residues. The germline V gene has CDR1 SGHNT and CDR2 YYREEE (reference sequence). CDR3 bases read: TGTGCCAGCAGCGCCGGGGACAGGGGAAATGAAAAG. Protein sequence: CASSAGDRGNEK. The entire CDR3 reads CASSAGDRGNEKLFF.

The CDR3 sequence: CSARETGRGKRTSYNEQFF. The sequenced CDR3 bases are TGCAGTGCTAGAGAGACGGGAAGAGGGAAGCGGACCTCTTACAATGAG. V is TRBV20-1 and J is TRBJ2-1; possible D gene TRBD2, 5 bases. Read coverage stops 3 residues before the CDR3 terminus; the germline J gene supplies the remainder. Trimming removed 0 bases from V and 4 bases from J, with 25 bases in between. The CDR3 runs to 19 residues. Germline V gene sequence: CDR1 DFQATT, CDR2 SNEGSKA (reference sequence).

Remarks on this clone: The read ends 3 residues before the CDR3 terminus; that terminus is restored from the germline J gene. The V gene is TRBV19, the J gene TRBJ2-3; D may be TRBD2 (6 bases). Germline CDR1 and CDR2: LNHDA and SQIVND (reference sequence). There are 12 residues in the CDR3. The DNA read from the CDR3 is TGTGCCAGTAGTAGCCCGGGGGATCCG. As protein: CASSSPGDP. In full, the CDR3 is CASSSPGDPQYF.

Concerning this clone itself: The observed sequence ends 3 residues before the CDR3 terminus, with the missing tail filled in from the germline J gene. This chain connects TRBV6-2 or TRBV6-3 to TRBJ2-5, with 12 bases aligning to TRBD1. The CDR3 runs to 16 residues. Per germline, CDR1 MNHEY and CDR2 SVGEGT. Germline trimming cut 7 bases from V and 5 bases from J; bases unmatched to any gene: 11. Partial CDR3 DNA: TGTGCCAGCACCCCTAGGGACAGGGGGCATATGGAGACC. Translating it yields CASTPRDRGHMET. The CDR3 reads in full as CASTPRDRGHMETQYF.

Of note for this clone: The read terminates 3 residues ahead of where the CDR3 ends, so the germline J gene completes it. The chain joins TRBV11-2 to TRBJ2-5, with a possible D match to TRBD2 (6 bases). The V end lost 5 bases, the J end lost 4 bases, and 14 bases lay between the germline ends. The germline V gene encodes CDR1 SGHAT and CDR2 FQNNGV. CDR3 length equals 14 residues. The CDR3 loop is CASSRRLGGETQYF. The CDR3 bases that were read are TGTGCCAGCAGCCGGAGGTTGGGGGGAGAGACC.

As for this clone: One junction end does not reproduce the germline sequence, and a read error may be involved. The CDR3 end is not reached by the read, which stops 3 residues before it; the germline J gene fills it in. The sample holds other DNA sequences that translate to the same CDR3. The chain is built from TRBV2 and TRBJ1-3; TRBD1 aligns across 7 bases. Germline values: CDR1 SNHLY, CDR2 FYNNEI. The CDR3 runs 13 residues. CDR3 in amino acids: CASSGQGRNTIYF. The sequenced CDR3 bases are TGTGCCAGCAGTGGACAGGGTAGAAACACG.

As to this clone: The read ends 3 residues before the CDR3 terminus; that terminus is restored from the germline J gene. The V call is TRBV10-3, the J call TRBJ1-2, with 10 bases matching TRBD1. The germline V gene has CDR1 ENHRY and CDR2 SYGVKD. The CDR3 totals 13 residues. Trimming cost V 7 bases and J 7 bases; bases outside gene matches: 6. Partial CDR3 DNA: TGTGCCATCACCGGGACAGGGGATACTGGC. Its protein is CAITGTGDTG. The entire CDR3 is CAITGTGDTGYTF.

A note on this clone: The DNA ends 3 residues before the CDR3 does, and the rest of the CDR3 is filled in from the germline J gene. The chain joins TRBV7-2 to TRBJ2-7; 11 nucleotides match TRBD2. The germline V gene encodes CDR1 SGHTA and CDR2 FQGNSA. The CDR3 consists of 14 residues. After removal of 1 base from V and 5 bases from J, the junction contained 1 base not matched to a gene. The sequenced part of the CDR3 DNA is TGTGCCAGCAGCTTAGAACTAGCGGGAGACGAG. Translated: CASSLELAGDE. The whole CDR3 sequence reads CASSLELAGDEQYF.